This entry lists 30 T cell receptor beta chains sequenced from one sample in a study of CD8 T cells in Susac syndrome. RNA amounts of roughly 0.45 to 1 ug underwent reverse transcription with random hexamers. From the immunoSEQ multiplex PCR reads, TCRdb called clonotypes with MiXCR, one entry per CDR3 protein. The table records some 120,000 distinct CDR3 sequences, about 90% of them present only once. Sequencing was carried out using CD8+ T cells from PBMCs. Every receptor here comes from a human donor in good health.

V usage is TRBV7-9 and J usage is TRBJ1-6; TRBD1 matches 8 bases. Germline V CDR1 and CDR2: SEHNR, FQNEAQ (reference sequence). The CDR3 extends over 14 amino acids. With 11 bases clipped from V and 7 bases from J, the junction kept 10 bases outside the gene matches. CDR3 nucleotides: TGTGCCCCGGGAGGGCAGGGGGCAAATTCACCCCTCCACTTT. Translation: CAPGGQGANSPLHF.

DNA of the CDR3: TGTGCCAGCAGGGGACACGTGAACACTGAAGCTTTCTTT. It codes for CASRGHVNTEAFF. The chain is built from TRBV7-6 and TRBJ1-1, with D perhaps TRBD1 (6 bases). CDR3 size: 13 residues. V lost 6 bases to trimming and J lost 0 bases, with 8 bases between them. Germline V gene sequence: CDR1 SGHVS, CDR2 FNYEAQ. Using reference TRBV7-6 and TRBJ1-1 for the parts outside the CDR3, the full variable domain is GAGVSQSPRYKVTKRGQDVALRCDPISGHVSLYWYRQALGQGPEFLTYFNYEAQQDKSGLPNDRFSAERPEGSISTLTIQRTEQRDSAMYRCASRGHVNTEAFFGQGTRLTVV.

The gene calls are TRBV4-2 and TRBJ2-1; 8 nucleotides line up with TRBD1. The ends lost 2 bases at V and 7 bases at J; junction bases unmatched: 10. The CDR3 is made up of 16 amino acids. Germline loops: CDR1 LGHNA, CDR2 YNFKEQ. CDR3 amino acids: CASSQTRQGRANEQFF. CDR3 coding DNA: TGTGCCAGCAGCCAAACCAGACAGGGGAGAGCGAATGAGCAGTTCTTC.

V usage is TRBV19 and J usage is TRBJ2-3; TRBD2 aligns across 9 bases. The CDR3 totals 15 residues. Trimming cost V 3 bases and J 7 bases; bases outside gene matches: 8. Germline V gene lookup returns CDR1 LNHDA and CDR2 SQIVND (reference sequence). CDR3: CASSISWREGNTQYF. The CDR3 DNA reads TGTGCCAGTAGTATTTCGTGGCGGGAGGGGAATACGCAGTATTTT.

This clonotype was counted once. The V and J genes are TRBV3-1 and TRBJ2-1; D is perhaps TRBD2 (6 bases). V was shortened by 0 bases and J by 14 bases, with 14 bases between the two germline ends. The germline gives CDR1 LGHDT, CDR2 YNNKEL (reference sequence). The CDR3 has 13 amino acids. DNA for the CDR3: TGTGCCAGCAGCCAAGATACGGAGGGAACTGAGTTCTTC. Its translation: CASSQDTEGTEFF.

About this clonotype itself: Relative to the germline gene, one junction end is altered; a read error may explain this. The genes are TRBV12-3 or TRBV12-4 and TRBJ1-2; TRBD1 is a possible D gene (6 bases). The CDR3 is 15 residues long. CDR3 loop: CASTLPYRESGGYTF. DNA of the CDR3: TGTGCCAGCACTTTACCTTACAGGGAGTCTGGTGGCTACACCTTC.

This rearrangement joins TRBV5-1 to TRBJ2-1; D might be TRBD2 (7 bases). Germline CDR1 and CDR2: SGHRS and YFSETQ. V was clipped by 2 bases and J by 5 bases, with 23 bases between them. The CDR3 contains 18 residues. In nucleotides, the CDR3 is TGCGCCAGCAGCTTAACTCCCCCTTGGGGGGGACATAACAATGAGCAGTTCTTC. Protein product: CASSLTPPWGGHNNEQFF.

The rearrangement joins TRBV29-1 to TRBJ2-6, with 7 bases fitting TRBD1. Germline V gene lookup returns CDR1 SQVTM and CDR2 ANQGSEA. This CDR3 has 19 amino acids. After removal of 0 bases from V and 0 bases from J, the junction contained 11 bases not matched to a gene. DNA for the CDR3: TGCAGCGTTGAAGAGGTGGACAGGAGCCGGTCCTCTGGGGCCAACGTCCTGACTTTC. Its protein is CSVEEVDRSRSSGANVLTF.

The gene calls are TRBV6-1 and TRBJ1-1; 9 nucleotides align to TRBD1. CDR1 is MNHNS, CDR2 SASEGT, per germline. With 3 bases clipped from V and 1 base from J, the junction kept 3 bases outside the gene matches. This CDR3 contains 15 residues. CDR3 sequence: CASSDAGQGNTEAFF. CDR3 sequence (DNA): TGTGCCAGCAGTGACGCGGGACAGGGGAACACTGAAGCTTTCTTT.

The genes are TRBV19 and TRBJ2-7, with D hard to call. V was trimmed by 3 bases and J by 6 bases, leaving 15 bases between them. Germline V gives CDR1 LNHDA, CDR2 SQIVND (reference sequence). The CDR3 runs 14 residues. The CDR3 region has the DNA TGTGCCAGTAGTATTAACAGAAACGCGGTCGAGCAGTACTTC. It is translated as CASSINRNAVEQYF.

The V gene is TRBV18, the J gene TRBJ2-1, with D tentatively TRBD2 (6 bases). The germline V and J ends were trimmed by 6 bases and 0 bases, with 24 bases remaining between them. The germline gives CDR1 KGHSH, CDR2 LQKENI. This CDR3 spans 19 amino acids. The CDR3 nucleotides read TGTGCCAGCTCTCTAACTAGCACAACCACTAAAAGCTCCTACAATGAGCAGTTCTTC. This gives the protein CASSLTSTTTKSSYNEQFF.

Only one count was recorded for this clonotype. The DNA of the CDR3 is TGTGCCAGTAGTATAGGAACCGGGACAGGGGACACTGAAGCTTTCTTT. It yields the protein CASSIGTGTGDTEAFF. V gene TRBV19 combines with J gene TRBJ1-1; 10 bases are a match to TRBD1. The germline V gene encodes CDR1 LNHDA and CDR2 SQIVND (reference sequence). The trim removed 1 base at V and 3 bases at J, leaving 5 bases unmatched. This CDR3 has 16 amino acids.

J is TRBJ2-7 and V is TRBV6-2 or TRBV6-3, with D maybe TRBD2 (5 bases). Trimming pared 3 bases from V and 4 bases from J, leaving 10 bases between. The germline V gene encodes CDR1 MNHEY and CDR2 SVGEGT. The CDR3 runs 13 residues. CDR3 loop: CASSYEWRYEQYF. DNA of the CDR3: TGTGCCAGCAGTTATGAATGGAGGTACGAGCAGTACTTC.

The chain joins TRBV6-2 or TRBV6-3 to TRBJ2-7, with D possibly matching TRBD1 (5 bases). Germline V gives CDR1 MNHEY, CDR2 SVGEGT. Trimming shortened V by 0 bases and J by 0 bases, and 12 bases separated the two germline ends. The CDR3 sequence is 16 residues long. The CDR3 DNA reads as TGTGCCAGCAGTTACTCGATGACAGCTAACTCCTACGAGCAGTACTTC. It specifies CASSYSMTANSYEQYF.

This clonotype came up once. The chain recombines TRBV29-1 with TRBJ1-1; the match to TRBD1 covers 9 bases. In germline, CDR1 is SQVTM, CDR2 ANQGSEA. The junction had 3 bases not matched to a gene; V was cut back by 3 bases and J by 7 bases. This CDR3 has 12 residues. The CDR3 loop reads CSVEWGQGEAFF. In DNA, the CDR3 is TGCAGCGTTGAGTGGGGACAGGGTGAAGCTTTCTTT.

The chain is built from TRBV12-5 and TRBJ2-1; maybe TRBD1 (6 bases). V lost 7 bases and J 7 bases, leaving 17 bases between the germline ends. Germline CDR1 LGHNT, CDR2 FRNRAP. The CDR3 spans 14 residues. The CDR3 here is CASAHRSGANEQFF. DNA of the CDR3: TGTGCTAGTGCCCACCGGTCAGGGGCGAATGAGCAGTTCTTC.

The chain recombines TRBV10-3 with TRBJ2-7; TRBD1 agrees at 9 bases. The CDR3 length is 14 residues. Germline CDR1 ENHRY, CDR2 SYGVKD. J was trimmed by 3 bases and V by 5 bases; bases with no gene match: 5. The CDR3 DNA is TGTGCCATCAGTCGGACAGGGGATCACTACGAGCAGTACTTC. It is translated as CAISRTGDHYEQYF.

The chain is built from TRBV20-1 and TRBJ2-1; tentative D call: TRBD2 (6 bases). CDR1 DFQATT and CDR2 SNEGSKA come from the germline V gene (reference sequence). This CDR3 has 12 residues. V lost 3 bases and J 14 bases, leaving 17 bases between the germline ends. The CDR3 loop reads CSASETRDAKFF. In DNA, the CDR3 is TGCAGTGCTAGTGAGACTAGGGATGCTAAGTTCTTC.

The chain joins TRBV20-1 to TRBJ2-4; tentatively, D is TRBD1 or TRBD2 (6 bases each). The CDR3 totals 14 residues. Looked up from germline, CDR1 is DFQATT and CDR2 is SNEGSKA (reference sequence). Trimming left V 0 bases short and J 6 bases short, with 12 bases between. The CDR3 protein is CSARDLKGGNIQYF. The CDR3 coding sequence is TGCAGTGCTAGAGATCTGAAGGGGGGAAACATTCAGTACTTC.

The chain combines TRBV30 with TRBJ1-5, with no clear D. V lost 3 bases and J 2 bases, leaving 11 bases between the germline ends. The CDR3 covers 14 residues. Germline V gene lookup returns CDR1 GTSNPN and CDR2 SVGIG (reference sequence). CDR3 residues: CAWSGVGRNQPQHF. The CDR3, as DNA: TGTGCCTGGAGCGGGGTAGGGCGCAATCAGCCCCAGCATTTT.

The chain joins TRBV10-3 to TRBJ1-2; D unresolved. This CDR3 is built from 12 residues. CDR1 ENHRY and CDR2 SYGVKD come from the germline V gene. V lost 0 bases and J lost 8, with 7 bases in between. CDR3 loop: CAISESREGYTF. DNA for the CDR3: TGTGCCATCAGTGAGTCCCGGGAAGGCTACACCTTC.

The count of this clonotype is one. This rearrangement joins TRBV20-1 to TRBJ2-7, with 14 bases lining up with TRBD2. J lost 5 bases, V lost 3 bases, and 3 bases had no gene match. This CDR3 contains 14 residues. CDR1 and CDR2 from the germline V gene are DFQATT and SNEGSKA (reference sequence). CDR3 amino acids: CSARKGLAGDEQYF. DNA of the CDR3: TGCAGTGCTAGGAAGGGACTAGCGGGAGACGAGCAGTACTTC.

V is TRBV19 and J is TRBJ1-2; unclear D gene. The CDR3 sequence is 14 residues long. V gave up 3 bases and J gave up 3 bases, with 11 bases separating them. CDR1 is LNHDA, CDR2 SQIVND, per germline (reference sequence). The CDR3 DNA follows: TGTGCCAGTAGTATTACCCGGCCCGACTATGGCTACACCTTC. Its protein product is CASSITRPDYGYTF.

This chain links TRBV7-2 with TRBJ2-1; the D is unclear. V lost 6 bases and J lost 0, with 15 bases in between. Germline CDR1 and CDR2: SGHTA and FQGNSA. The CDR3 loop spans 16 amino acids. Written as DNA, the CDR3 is TGTGCCAGCAGTCGTCCGGCTGGAAGCTCCTACAATGAGCAGTTCTTC. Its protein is CASSRPAGSSYNEQFF.

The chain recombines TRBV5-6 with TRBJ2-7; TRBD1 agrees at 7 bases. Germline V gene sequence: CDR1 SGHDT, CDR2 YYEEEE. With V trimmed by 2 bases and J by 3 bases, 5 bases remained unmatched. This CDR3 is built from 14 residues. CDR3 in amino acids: CASSFSGGGYEQYF. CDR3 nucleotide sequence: TGTGCCAGCAGCTTCTCAGGGGGTGGCTACGAGCAGTACTTC. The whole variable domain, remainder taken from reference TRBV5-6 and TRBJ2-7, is DAGVTQSPTHLIKTRGQQVTLRCSPKSGHDTVSWYQQALGQGPQFIFQYYEEEERQRGNFPDRFSGHQFPNYSSELNVNALLLGDSALYLCASSFSGGGYEQYFGPGTRLTVT.

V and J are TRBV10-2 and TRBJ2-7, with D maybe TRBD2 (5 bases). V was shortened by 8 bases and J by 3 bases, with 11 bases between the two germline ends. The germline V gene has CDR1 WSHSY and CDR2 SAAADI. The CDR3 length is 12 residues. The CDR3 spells CASLDSNYEQYF. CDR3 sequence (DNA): TGCGCCAGCCTGGACTCCAACTACGAGCAGTACTTC.

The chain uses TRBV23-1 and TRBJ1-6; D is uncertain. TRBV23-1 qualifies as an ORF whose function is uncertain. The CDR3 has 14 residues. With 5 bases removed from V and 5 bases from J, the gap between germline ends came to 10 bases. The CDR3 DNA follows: TGCGCCAGCAGTATGCAGTTGAATAATTCACCCCTCCACTTT. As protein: CASSMQLNNSPLHF.

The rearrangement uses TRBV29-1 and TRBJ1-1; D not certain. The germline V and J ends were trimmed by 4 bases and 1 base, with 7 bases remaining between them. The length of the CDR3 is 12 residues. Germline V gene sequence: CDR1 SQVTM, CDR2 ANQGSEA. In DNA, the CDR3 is TGCAGCGTTGTTTTATGGAACACTGAAGCTTTCTTT. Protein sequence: CSVVLWNTEAFF.

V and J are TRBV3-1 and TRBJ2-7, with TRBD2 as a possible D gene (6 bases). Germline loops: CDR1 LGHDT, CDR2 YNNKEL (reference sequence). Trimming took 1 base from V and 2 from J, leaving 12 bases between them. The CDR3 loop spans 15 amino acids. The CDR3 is CASSQGGSGPYEQYF. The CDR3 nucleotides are TGTGCCAGCAGCCAAGGGGGTAGCGGCCCCTACGAGCAGTACTTC.

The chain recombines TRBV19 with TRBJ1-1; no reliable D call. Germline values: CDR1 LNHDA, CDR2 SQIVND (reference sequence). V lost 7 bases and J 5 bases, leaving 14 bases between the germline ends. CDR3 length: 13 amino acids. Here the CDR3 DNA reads TGTGCCAGTACGGCCCCAGGATGGACTGAAGCTTTCTTT. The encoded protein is CASTAPGWTEAFF.